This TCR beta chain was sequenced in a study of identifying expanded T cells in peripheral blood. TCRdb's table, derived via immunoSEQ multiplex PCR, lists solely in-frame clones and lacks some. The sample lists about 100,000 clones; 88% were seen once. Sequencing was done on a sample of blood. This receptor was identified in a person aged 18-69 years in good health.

The CDR3 spells CASSADGRPSYEQYF. The CDR3 DNA sequence: TGCGCCAGCAGCGCGGACGGTCGCCCTTCCTACGAGCAGTACTTC. This rearrangement joins TRBV5-1 to TRBJ2-7; D gene unclear. Germline V gene data show CDR1 as SGHRS and CDR2 as YFSETQ. V gave up 4 bases and J gave up 1 base, with 15 bases separating them. The CDR3 contains 15 residues.